The 10 T cell receptor beta chains given below trace back to one sample, sequenced in a study of CD8 T cells in ankylosing spondylitis. TCRdb processed the 5' RACE reads anew with MiXCR; each CDR3 protein has one entry. Among about 39,000 distinct CDR3 sequences listed, more than 3% were seen once. The sequenced sample consisted of blood, either unsorted or a sorted T cell fraction (not recorded which). Receptors were obtained from a female donor with ankylosing spondylitis or in good health (not recorded which).

This clonotype was found many times. This rearrangement joins TRBV9 to TRBJ2-1, with 11 bases that match TRBD2. The J segment lost 0 bases and the V segment lost 0 bases, leaving 11 bases of the junction unmatched. CDR3 length equals 20 residues. CDR1 is SGDLS and CDR2 is YYNGEE in the germline V gene. In DNA form, the CDR3 reads TGTGCCAGCAGCGTAGGAGGTAGTTTAGCGGGGGGGGCCTCCTACAATGAGCAGTTCTTC. Protein product: CASSVGGSLAGGASYNEQFF.

This clonotype came up many times. The rearrangement links TRBV9 to TRBJ1-2, with a possible D match to TRBD1 (5 bases). The CDR3 is 15 residues long. Trimming cost V 0 bases and J 2 bases, with 11 bases left between them. CDR1 is SGDLS and CDR2 is YYNGEE in the germline V gene. The CDR3 DNA sequence: TGTGCCAGCAGCGTAGAAGACAGATACAACTATGGCTACACCTTC. Its protein product is CASSVEDRYNYGYTF. Filled out from reference TRBV9 and TRBJ1-2, the complete variable domain reads DSGVTQTPKHLITATGQRVTLRCSPRSGDLSVYWYQQSLDQGLQFLIQYYNGEERAKGNILERFSAQQFPDLHSELNLSSLELGDSALYFCASSVEDRYNYGYTFGSGTRLTVV.

The CDR3 protein is CASSPTAGGGYNEQFF. The CDR3 region has the DNA TGTGCCAGCAGCCCCACAGCGGGGGGTGGTTACAATGAGCAGTTCTTC. The genes are TRBV9 and TRBJ2-1; 9 bases line up with TRBD2. V shed 4 bases and J 4 bases; nucleotides not matched to a gene: 9. Germline CDR1 SGDLS, CDR2 YYNGEE. The CDR3 sequence is 16 residues long. Filled out from reference TRBV9 and TRBJ2-1, the complete variable domain reads DSGVTQTPKHLITATGQRVTLRCSPRSGDLSVYWYQQSLDQGLQFLIQYYNGEERAKGNILERFSAQQFPDLHSELNLSSLELGDSALYFCASSPTAGGGYNEQFFGPGTRLTVL.

This clonotype was detected ten times or more. The rearrangement links TRBV9 to TRBJ2-3, with 8 bases that match TRBD2. The CDR3 consists of 17 residues. The V segment lost 4 bases and the J segment 0 bases; nucleotides outside the gene matches: 10. Per the germline V gene, CDR1 is SGDLS and CDR2 is YYNGEE. CDR3 loop: CASSTKTSATSTDTQYF. The CDR3, as DNA: TGTGCCAGCAGCACAAAGACTAGCGCGACTAGCACAGATACGCAGTATTTT.

This clonotype came up many times. The J gene is TRBJ2-7, the V gene TRBV9; TRBD2 might be the D (5 bases). The CDR3 runs 14 residues. Deletions cut 0 bases from V and 6 bases from J, with 13 bases between. The germline CDR1 and CDR2 sequences are SGDLS and YYNGEE. Here the CDR3 reads CASSVDSGGGEQYF. The CDR3 coding sequence is TGTGCCAGCAGCGTAGATAGTGGAGGTGGCGAGCAGTACTTC.

Many counts were recorded for this clonotype. V is TRBV9 and J is TRBJ2-2; the D gene is possibly TRBD1 (5 bases). Germline CDR1 reads SGDLS; CDR2 reads YYNGEE. The CDR3 contains 14 residues. The V end was cut by 4 bases, the J end by 1 base, with 8 bases between. The CDR3 sequence is CASSITGNTGELFF. For the CDR3, the DNA is TGTGCCAGCAGCATTACAGGGAACACCGGGGAGCTGTTTTTT.

This clonotype was observed at least ten times. This chain connects TRBV9 to TRBJ1-1; maybe TRBD1 (5 bases). This CDR3 comprises 15 residues. V was trimmed by 4 bases and J by 1 base, leaving 14 bases between them. CDR1 and CDR2 from the germline V gene are SGDLS and YYNGEE. CDR3 nucleotides: TGTGCCAGCAGCCTTCGAGACAGCGGGAACACTGAAGCTTTCTTT. Encoded protein: CASSLRDSGNTEAFF.

This clonotype came up many times. The V call is TRBV9, the J call TRBJ2-7; D not resolved. This CDR3 comprises 15 residues. Per germline, CDR1 SGDLS and CDR2 YYNGEE. With 1 base removed from V and 1 base from J, the gap between germline ends came to 12 bases. The CDR3 nucleotides read TGTGCCAGCAGCGTATCCCCGGAAGAATCCTACGAGCAGTACTTC. The encoded protein is CASSVSPEESYEQYF.

This clonotype was picked up many times. This chain connects TRBV9 to TRBJ2-3; possible D gene TRBD1, 6 bases. The CDR3 contains 15 residues. Trimming shortened V by 0 bases and J by 6 bases, and 14 bases separated the two germline ends. The germline gives CDR1 SGDLS, CDR2 YYNGEE. CDR3 sequence reads: CASSVGPIQGDTQYF. In DNA form, the CDR3 reads TGTGCCAGCAGCGTAGGGCCCATTCAGGGGGATACGCAGTATTTT.

The table lists this clonotype with many counts. The genes are TRBV9 and TRBJ2-5, with D maybe TRBD1 (5 bases). V lost 0 bases to trimming and J lost 5 bases, with 11 bases between them. CDR3 length equals 14 residues. Germline values: CDR1 SGDLS, CDR2 YYNGEE. In nucleotides, the CDR3 is TGTGCCAGCAGCGTAGGTCCCAGGGCGGAGACCCAGTACTTC. It codes for CASSVGPRAETQYF.